These 31 T cell receptor beta chains were all obtained from the same sample, sequenced in a study of T cell responses to AZD1222 COVID-19 vaccine. The data were produced by immunoSEQ multiplex PCR, yet TCRdb's version contains in-frame clones alone and is incomplete. The sample lists some 150,000 clones, around 89% seen once, with 2.5% to 3% in the top ten. The sample consisted of peripheral blood, taken on day 0 of AZD1222 vaccination. The receptors originated from an adult in good health.

The genes are TRBV5-1 and TRBJ2-7, with TRBD2 matching 14 bases. There are 18 residues in the CDR3. Trimming removed 7 bases from V and 7 bases from J; junction bases left unmatched: 19. Germline lookup yields CDR1 SGHRS and CDR2 YFSETQ. Written as DNA, the CDR3 is TGCGCCAGCGGCCTGGGGACTAGCGGGAGTTTTTTAGGTTGGGAGCAGTACTTC. It encodes CASGLGTSGSFLGWEQYF.

V gene TRBV2 combines with J gene TRBJ2-1, with D possibly being TRBD2 (6 bases). The germline CDR1 and CDR2 sequences are SNHLY and FYNNEI. The length of the CDR3 is 16 residues. Between the trimmed V and J ends, which lost 3 bases and 5 bases, there was a span of 17 bases. The CDR3 here is CASSDYTGVFNNEQFF. The CDR3 DNA sequence: TGTGCCAGCAGTGACTATACGGGAGTCTTCAACAATGAGCAGTTCTTC.

This clone was detected a few times. The chain has TRBV11-2 and TRBJ2-1; the D gene is possibly TRBD2 (6 bases). This CDR3 comprises 18 residues. V was clipped by 1 base and J by 3 bases, with 19 bases between them. In germline, CDR1 is SGHAT, CDR2 FQNNGV. This CDR3 is CASSLVTRLGLGYNEQFF. The CDR3 coding sequence is TGTGCCAGCAGCTTAGTTACCAGACTAGGGCTAGGCTACAATGAGCAGTTCTTC.

This clone was seen once. This sequence joins TRBV7-9 and TRBJ2-7; 8 nucleotides align to TRBD1. The germline gives CDR1 SEHNR, CDR2 FQNEAQ (reference sequence). The junction had 4 bases not matched to a gene; V was cut back by 6 bases and J by 0 bases. The CDR3 is 14 amino acids. CDR3 sequence reads: CASSLQGDSYEQYF. CDR3 DNA: TGTGCCAGCAGTCTACAGGGGGACTCCTACGAGCAGTACTTC.

This clone has a handful of counts. The chain links TRBV28 to TRBJ1-1; possible D gene TRBD1, 5 bases. The CDR3 sequence is 13 residues long. V lost 6 bases to trimming and J lost 1 base, with 9 bases between them. Germline CDR1 MDHEN, CDR2 SYDVKM. The CDR3 protein is CASRDNPNTEAFF. The CDR3 DNA reads TGTGCCAGCAGGGACAATCCGAACACTGAAGCTTTCTTT.

The V gene is TRBV2, the J gene TRBJ1-1; 9 nucleotides line up with TRBD1. V gave up 5 bases and J gave up 0 bases; unmatched junction bases: 16. CDR1 and CDR2 from the germline V gene are SNHLY and FYNNEI. The CDR3 has 19 amino acids. CDR3 nucleotide sequence: TGTGCCAGCAGTCCCCTCTTCCTTACAGGGGGCAAGATGAACACTGAAGCTTTCTTT. Residues: CASSPLFLTGGKMNTEAFF.

J is TRBJ2-2 and V is TRBV6-2 or TRBV6-3, with D possibly matching TRBD2 (6 bases). Germline values: CDR1 MNHEY, CDR2 SVGEGT. There are 19 residues in the CDR3. V dropped 0 bases and J dropped 4 bases, with 21 bases sitting between them. The CDR3, as DNA: TGTGCCAGCAGTTACTCAAAAAATCCCCCGGGACTTCCCACCGGGGAGCTGTTTTTT. This codes for CASSYSKNPPGLPTGELFF.

The chain uses TRBV13 and TRBJ1-3, with D hard to call. CDR3 length equals 18 residues. The germline CDR1 and CDR2 sequences are PRHDT and FYEKMQ (reference sequence). Trimming removed 6 bases at V and 0 bases at J, with 21 bases between. The CDR3 DNA is TGTGCCAGCAGTCTAGCTCGACAAACTACGAGCTCTGGAAACACCATATATTTT. Its translation is CASSLARQTTSSGNTIYF.

The chain has TRBV5-1 and TRBJ2-2; the match to TRBD1 covers 9 bases. CDR1 is SGHRS and CDR2 is YFSETQ in the germline V gene. The CDR3 length is 16 residues. The V gene end was trimmed by 4 bases and the J gene end by 0 bases; junction bases not matched to a gene: 4. CDR3 amino acids: CASSPGTGSNTGELFF. CDR3 nucleotide sequence: TGCGCCAGCAGCCCGGGGACAGGGTCGAACACCGGGGAGCTGTTTTTT. The full variable domain, its missing parts supplied by reference TRBV5-1 and TRBJ2-2, is KAGVTQTPRYLIKTRGQQVTLSCSPISGHRSVSWYQQTPGQGLQFLFEYFSETQRNKGNFPGRFSGRQFSNSRSEMNVSTLELGDSALYLCASSPGTGSNTGELFFGEGSRLTVL.

The V and J genes are TRBV6-4 and TRBJ1-2, with D perhaps matching TRBD1 (5 bases). This CDR3 contains 13 residues. Per germline, CDR1 MRHNA and CDR2 SNTAGT. Trimming took off 5 bases at V and 6 bases at J, with 13 bases between the two ends. The CDR3 bases are TGTGCCAGCAGTCCCGTGGGGGAAGATGGCTACACCTTC. Its protein is CASSPVGEDGYTF.

The chain recombines TRBV7-9 with TRBJ2-1; TRBD2 agrees at 12 bases. The CDR3 is 18 residues long. V was pared by 5 bases and J by 7 bases, with 15 bases of the junction left unmatched. The V gene's germline CDR1 is SEHNR and CDR2 FQNEAQ (reference sequence). As DNA, the CDR3 is TGTGCCAGCAGCCTACCCCATAGACTAGCGGGAGTGGTTAATGAGCAGTTCTTC. This sequence encodes CASSLPHRLAGVVNEQFF.

The rearrangement links TRBV7-2 to TRBJ2-1; 7 nucleotides agree with TRBD1. Germline lookup yields CDR1 SGHTA and CDR2 FQGNSA. The CDR3 extends over 15 amino acids. J lost 4 bases, V lost 6 bases, and 9 bases had no gene match. This CDR3 is CASRVGGTLYNEQFF. CDR3 nucleotides: TGTGCCAGCAGGGTAGGGGGCACTCTTTACAATGAGCAGTTCTTC. Variable domain in full (rest from reference TRBV7-2 and TRBJ2-1): GAGVSQSPSNKVTEKGKDVELRCDPISGHTALYWYRQSLGQGLEFLIYFQGNSAPDKSGLPSDRFSAERTGGSVSTLTIQRTQQEDSAVYLCASRVGGTLYNEQFFGPGTRLTVL.

The sample holds one count of this clone. The chain links TRBV6-5 to TRBJ1-6; 7 bases fit TRBD1. Germline loops: CDR1 MNHEY, CDR2 SVGAGI. V lost 7 bases to trimming and J lost 10 bases; unmatched junction nucleotides: 13. This CDR3 has 15 amino acids. The CDR3 DNA follows: TGTGCCAGCACCGCTGTCACAGGGGTTCCGTCACCCCTCCACTTT. Translation gives CASTAVTGVPSPLHF.

The CDR3 nucleotides are TGTGCCAGCAGCCCCCACGGGGCCGACACTGAAGCTTTCTTT. Its translation is CASSPHGADTEAFF. V gene TRBV7-2 combines with J gene TRBJ1-1, with D possibly being TRBD1 (5 bases). V was pared by 5 bases and J by 3 bases, with 13 bases between. This CDR3 contains 14 residues. CDR1 is SGHTA and CDR2 is FQGNSA in the germline V gene.

A single count supports this clone. This rearrangement joins TRBV2 to TRBJ1-2, with D perhaps TRBD1 (5 bases). This CDR3 region has 16 residues. Germline V CDR1 and CDR2: SNHLY, FYNNEI. V lost 4 bases and J lost 8, with 23 bases in between. CDR3 sequence: CASSGHRRGKEKGYTF. CDR3 bases: TGTGCCAGCAGTGGTCACAGGCGGGGTAAAGAAAAGGGCTACACCTTC.

This chain connects TRBV5-1 to TRBJ1-1; the match to TRBD1 covers 9 bases. With V trimmed by 0 bases and J by 6 bases, 6 bases remained unmatched. CDR3 length equals 15 residues. CDR1 SGHRS and CDR2 YFSETQ come from the germline V gene. Here the CDR3 reads CASSLDRGLSSEAFF. The CDR3 DNA sequence: TGCGCCAGCAGCTTGGACAGGGGGCTTTCTTCTGAAGCTTTCTTT. Full variable domain (remainder filled in from reference TRBV5-1 and TRBJ1-1): KAGVTQTPRYLIKTRGQQVTLSCSPISGHRSVSWYQQTPGQGLQFLFEYFSETQRNKGNFPGRFSGRQFSNSRSEMNVSTLELGDSALYLCASSLDRGLSSEAFFGQGTRLTVV.

CDR3: CASSLALSGRVGNIQYF. CDR3 nucleotide sequence: TGCGCCAGCAGCTTGGCCCTCTCTGGCAGGGTGGGCAACATTCAGTACTTC. The J gene is TRBJ2-4, the V gene TRBV5-1, with TRBD1 as a possible D gene (5 bases). CDR3 length: 17 residues. Deletions cut 0 bases from V and 7 bases from J, with 20 bases between. Germline V CDR1 and CDR2: SGHRS, YFSETQ.

V and J are TRBV7-9 and TRBJ2-2; 12 bases line up with TRBD1. Per germline, CDR1 SEHNR and CDR2 FQNEAQ (reference sequence). J was trimmed by 5 bases and V by 6 bases; bases with no gene match: 4. This CDR3 is 15 amino acids long. In nucleotides, the CDR3 is TGTGCCAGCAGTCGGGACAGGGGGCAGACCGGGGAGCTGTTTTTT. Protein: CASSRDRGQTGELFF.

CDR3 loop: CASSQDFASGSYEQYF. In DNA form, the CDR3 reads TGCGCCAGCAGCCAAGATTTTGCTAGCGGTTCCTACGAGCAGTACTTC. V and J are TRBV4-3 and TRBJ2-7; TRBD2 matches 7 bases. J gave up 1 base and V 0 bases, and 6 bases lay outside the gene matches. The germline CDR1 and CDR2 sequences are LGHNA and YSLEER. The length of the CDR3 is 16 residues.

The chain has TRBV5-1 and TRBJ2-7; 10 bases line up with TRBD2. With V trimmed by 7 bases and J by 0 bases, 19 bases remained unmatched. The germline V gene has CDR1 SGHRS and CDR2 YFSETQ. This CDR3 region has 19 residues. The CDR3 here is CASQTGGGASGSGSYEQYF. The CDR3 bases are TGCGCCAGCCAAACAGGCGGGGGGGCTAGCGGGAGTGGCTCCTACGAGCAGTACTTC.

V is TRBV27 and J is TRBJ1-1, with D possibly TRBD1 on 5 matching bases. CDR3 length: 12 amino acids. Looked up from germline, CDR1 is MNHEY and CDR2 is SMNVEV (reference sequence). V was clipped by 3 bases and J by 8 bases, with 10 bases between them. CDR3 region: CASSLGGGEAFF. DNA for the CDR3: TGTGCCAGCAGTTTGGGGGGGGGAGAAGCTTTCTTT.

This chain uses TRBV4-3 with TRBJ2-5; D not resolved. The CDR3 has 13 amino acids. V was clipped by 6 bases and J by 0 bases, with 8 bases between them. Germline CDR1 and CDR2: LGHNA and YSLEER. The CDR3 reads CASSGYYQETQYF. For the CDR3, the DNA is TGCGCCAGCAGTGGGTATTACCAAGAGACCCAGTACTTC.

V is TRBV10-3 and J is TRBJ2-3; TRBD1 matches 7 bases. Germline-derived CDR1 and CDR2 are ENHRY and SYGVKD. This CDR3 has 14 amino acids. V trimming: 6 bases; J trimming: 1 base; junction bases outside the gene matches: 4. CDR3 nucleotide sequence: TGTGCCATCAGCCGGACAGGCCGCACAGATACGCAGTATTTT. As protein: CAISRTGRTDTQYF.

V is TRBV19 and J is TRBJ2-7; D is uncertain. Germline CDR1 reads LNHDA; CDR2 reads SQIVND (reference sequence). The CDR3 sequence is 15 residues long. The V end lost 4 bases, the J end lost 0 bases, and 13 bases lay between the germline ends. The CDR3 sequence is CASSTVIYGSYEQYF. Here the CDR3 DNA reads TGTGCCAGTAGTACGGTAATTTACGGCTCCTACGAGCAGTACTTC.

V and J are TRBV4-3 and TRBJ2-1; the D gene is possibly TRBD1 (5 bases). Germline-derived CDR1 and CDR2 are LGHNA and YSLEER. Trimming cost V 0 bases and J 3 bases, with 12 bases left between them. CDR3 length: 16 amino acids. CDR3 bases: TGCGCCAGCAGCCAAGAAAGGCAGGGCTTCTACAATGAGCAGTTCTTC. Protein product: CASSQERQGFYNEQFF.

J is TRBJ1-2 and V is TRBV15; D uncertain. V dropped 0 bases and J dropped 7 bases, with 12 bases sitting between them. The CDR3 covers 14 residues. The germline CDR1 and CDR2 sequences are LNHNV and YYDKDF (reference sequence). CDR3 amino acids: CATSREADSGGYTF. CDR3 nucleotides: TGTGCCACCAGCAGAGAGGCCGACTCCGGTGGCTACACCTTC.

V is TRBV4-3 and J is TRBJ1-6; 8 nucleotides line up with TRBD1. The J segment lost 12 bases and the V segment lost 3 bases, leaving 10 bases of the junction unmatched. Germline lookup yields CDR1 LGHNA and CDR2 YSLEER. The CDR3 contains 15 residues. The chain's CDR3 is CASSQATGAYGPLHF. In nucleotides, the CDR3 is TGCGCCAGCAGCCAGGCGACAGGGGCCTATGGACCCCTCCACTTT.

This sequence joins TRBV7-8 and TRBJ1-5; D may be TRBD1 (5 bases). The V gene lost 2 bases and the J gene lost 7 bases, with 18 bases spanning the gap. The CDR3 consists of 16 residues. The germline V gene has CDR1 SGHVS and CDR2 FQNEAQ. The CDR3 sequence is CASSLKVWRGGQPQHF. CDR3 nucleotide sequence: TGTGCCAGCAGCTTAAAGGTGTGGAGGGGTGGACAGCCCCAGCATTTT.

This sequence joins TRBV7-9 and TRBJ1-5; perhaps TRBD1 as D (5 bases). The CDR3 has 16 residues. With 2 bases removed from V and 2 bases from J, the gap between germline ends came to 13 bases. The germline V gene has CDR1 SEHNR and CDR2 FQNEAQ (reference sequence). The CDR3 loop reads CASSLMGQVGNQPQHF. The CDR3 bases are TGTGCCAGCAGCTTAATGGGGCAGGTGGGCAATCAGCCCCAGCATTTT.

This chain uses TRBV6-2 or TRBV6-3 with TRBJ1-1; unclear D gene. Germline CDR1 reads MNHEY; CDR2 reads SVGEGT. The CDR3 covers 13 residues. V lost 0 bases and J 4 bases, leaving 6 bases between the germline ends. Here the CDR3 reads CASSYSGFTEAFF. The CDR3 DNA sequence: TGTGCCAGCAGTTACTCAGGGTTCACTGAAGCTTTCTTT.

This chain links TRBV7-9 with TRBJ1-5, with a tentative D call TRBD1 (6 bases). The V gene's germline CDR1 is SEHNR and CDR2 FQNEAQ (reference sequence). V was cut by 4 bases and J by 2 bases, with 12 bases left in between. CDR3 length: 15 amino acids. The CDR3 DNA is TGTGCCAGCAGCTCACAGACAGGCGGCAATCAGCCCCAGCATTTT. As protein: CASSSQTGGNQPQHF.